This T cell receptor beta chain was recovered during a study of blood T cell repertoires in COVID-19. Study context: Material from acute and convalescent COVID-19 was sourced from the United States, Italy and Spain. In each case, the material was cDNA or gDNA derived from T cells, B-cell-depleted T cells, or PBMCs.

Per the authors' pipeline: Estimates of nucleated cell counts were drawn from the amplification of reference gene primers. Generated by immunoSEQ multiplex PCR, the TCRdb table keeps only in-frame clones and is missing some. The D gene and trimming were derived from the DNA, and the V and J assignments and clone size from that table. The sample gives roughly 87,000 clones, less than 85% of which show up once; approximately 15% is in the top ten. The receptor was derived from a woman aged 55-70 years with acute or convalescent COVID-19. Material for sequencing was peripheral blood.

CDR3 region: CASSSYANEKLFF. The CDR3 coding sequence is TGTGCCAGCAGCTCCTATGCTAATGAAAAACTGTTTTTT. The genes are TRBV7-9 and TRBJ1-4; no reliable D call. Germline V gene lookup returns CDR1 SEHNR and CDR2 FQNEAQ (reference sequence). The CDR3 extends over 13 amino acids. V lost 4 bases, J lost 3 bases, and 6 bases lay in between.